This paragraph covers one T cell receptor (beta chain) sequence. The germline gives CDR1 MNHNY, CDR2 SVGAGI (reference sequence). Trimming took off 4 bases at V and 1 base at J, with 7 bases between the two ends. The CDR3 runs to 13 residues. The assay was immunoSEQ multiplex PCR, and TCRdb's table has in-frame clones only and misses some. The table has 130,000 or so clones, around three quarters seen once. This specimen belongs to a study of cytotoxic CD8 clonotypes in ibrutinib-treated CLL. The sample in question was PBMCs, obtained after 12 months of ibrutinib treatment. The TCR was taken from a human donor with chronic lymphocytic leukemia. The chain has TRBV6-6 and TRBJ1-1; D unresolved. CDR3 DNA sequence: TGTGCCAGCAGTTTCCCGGGGAACACTGAAGCTTTCTTT. Translating it yields CASSFPGNTEAFF.